These T cell receptor beta chains were read from a single sample in a study of cytomegalovirus exposure and HLA in healthy donors. Some clones are missing from TCRdb's copy, which holds only in-frame ones; the method was immunoSEQ multiplex PCR. The sample shows about 200,000 clones, about nine tenths of them seen only once. The sequenced material came from PBMCs. The receptors stem from a young woman in good health and CMV-seropositive. CDR3s include the opening cysteine and the closing phenylalanine or tryptophan. D genes are given only for firm matches. The size entry is marked missing in some rows and otherwise reads once, few, many or a size class.

v_call: TRBV29-1
d_call: TRBD1
clone_size: .
j_call: TRBJ2-7
cdr3_nt: TGCAGCGTTGGGACAGGGTCCAGCGAGCAGTACTTC
cdr3_aa: CSVGTGSSEQYF

v_call: TRBV6-1
d_call: TRBD2
clone_size: .
j_call: TRBJ2-3
cdr3_nt: TGTGCCAGCGCCCTAGCGGGAGGAGGGGATACGCAGTATTTT
cdr3_aa: CASALAGGGDTQYF

v_call: TRBV5-6
d_call: .
clone_size: .
j_call: TRBJ2-7
cdr3_nt: TGTGCCAGCAGCCCTACGACAGAATCCTACGAGCAGTACTTC
cdr3_aa: CASSPTTESYEQYF

v_call: TRBV5-6
d_call: TRBD2
clone_size: .
j_call: TRBJ2-3
cdr3_nt: TGTGCCAGCAGCTTGACTAGCGGGAGTGGCGATACGCAGTATTTT
cdr3_aa: CASSLTSGSGDTQYF

v_call: TRBV2
d_call: TRBD1
clone_size: few
j_call: TRBJ1-2
cdr3_nt: TGTGCCAGCCGACAGGGGGCGAATGATGGCTACACCTTC
cdr3_aa: CASRQGANDGYTF

v_call: TRBV28
d_call: .
clone_size: .
j_call: TRBJ2-2
cdr3_nt: TGTGCCAGCAGTTTAAGGGGGGGCGCCGACACCGGGGAGCTGTTTTTT
cdr3_aa: CASSLRGGADTGELFF

v_call: TRBV5-1
d_call: .
clone_size: .
j_call: TRBJ2-1
cdr3_nt: TGCGCCAGCAGCCAGCAGGGGCCCGCTGCCAATGAGCAGTTCTTC
cdr3_aa: CASSQQGPAANEQFF

v_call: TRBV11-2
d_call: TRBD2
clone_size: .
j_call: TRBJ2-1
cdr3_nt: TGTGCCAGCAGCTCCGCCAGCGGGAGTCGGTACAATGAGCAGTTCTTC
cdr3_aa: CASSSASGSRYNEQFF

v_call: TRBV25-1
d_call: .
clone_size: .
j_call: TRBJ1-4
cdr3_nt: TGTGCCAGCAGTGGACAGGTCGAGGGAGAAAAACTGTTTTTT
cdr3_aa: CASSGQVEGEKLFF

v_call: TRBV29-1
d_call: .
clone_size: .
j_call: TRBJ2-1
cdr3_nt: TGCAGCGTTGAAGAGCGGGGCTCCTACAATGAGCAGTTCTTC
cdr3_aa: CSVEERGSYNEQFF

v_call: TRBV7-9
d_call: .
clone_size: .
j_call: TRBJ1-2
cdr3_nt: TGTGCCAGCAGCCTCTTGGGGTGGAAGGAGGCGGCCTTC
cdr3_aa: CASSLLGWKEAAF

v_call: TRBV6-5
d_call: TRBD1
clone_size: .
j_call: TRBJ1-3
cdr3_nt: TGTGCCAGCAGTTACAACAGGGGCTCTGGAAACACCATATATTTT
cdr3_aa: CASSYNRGSGNTIYF

v_call: TRBV18
d_call: .
clone_size: .
j_call: TRBJ2-2
cdr3_nt: TGTGCCAGCTCACCCTCCGCGGGATTAACCGGGGAGCTGTTTTTT
cdr3_aa: CASSPSAGLTGELFF

v_call: TRBV30
d_call: .
clone_size: .
j_call: TRBJ1-2
cdr3_nt: TGTGCCTGGACCCTACGGAGAGACAGAAGTTATGGCTACACCTTC
cdr3_aa: CAWTLRRDRSYGYTF

v_call: TRBV19
d_call: TRBD1
clone_size: .
j_call: TRBJ1-2
cdr3_nt: TGTGCCAGTAGTATGGGACAGACTAACTATGGCTACACCTTC
cdr3_aa: CASSMGQTNYGYTF

v_call: TRBV11-1
d_call: TRBD2
clone_size: .
j_call: TRBJ2-7
cdr3_nt: TGTGCCAGCAGTCCCGGGACTACCCGGTGGGGCGAGCAGTACTTC
cdr3_aa: CASSPGTTRWGEQYF

v_call: TRBV25-1
d_call: .
clone_size: .
j_call: TRBJ1-2
cdr3_nt: TGTGCCAGCAGTGAATTGGAGGTTAGCTATGGCTACACCTTC
cdr3_aa: CASSELEVSYGYTF

v_call: TRBV19
d_call: .
clone_size: .
j_call: TRBJ1-1
cdr3_nt: TGTGCCAGTACCCGGGCCGGGGTTCACACTGAAGCTTTCTTT
cdr3_aa: CASTRAGVHTEAFF

v_call: TRBV5-1
d_call: TRBD1
clone_size: .
j_call: TRBJ2-2
cdr3_nt: TGCGCCAGCAGCCCTGGCGGGACAGGGTACGTCGGGGAGCTGTTTTTT
cdr3_aa: CASSPGGTGYVGELFF

v_call: TRBV7-9
d_call: TRBD2
clone_size: .
j_call: TRBJ2-3
cdr3_nt: TGTGCCAGCAGCTCCACTAGCGGGAGGGCCGTAGATACGCAGTATTTT
cdr3_aa: CASSSTSGRAVDTQYF

v_call: TRBV6-5
d_call: TRBD1
clone_size: .
j_call: TRBJ1-1
cdr3_nt: TGTGCCAGCTATAGGACCGGGACAGGGCTGACTGAAGCTTTCTTT
cdr3_aa: CASYRTGTGLTEAFF

v_call: TRBV4-2
d_call: TRBD1
clone_size: .
j_call: TRBJ1-2
cdr3_nt: TGTGCCAGCACGGGGCAGGGGGGACTTAACTATGGCTACACCTTC
cdr3_aa: CASTGQGGLNYGYTF

v_call: TRBV28
d_call: TRBD1
clone_size: few
j_call: TRBJ1-2
cdr3_nt: TGTGCCAGCAGTGCATCACAGGGGGGGTACTATGGCTACACCTTC
cdr3_aa: CASSASQGGYYGYTF

v_call: TRBV5-1
d_call: .
clone_size: .
j_call: TRBJ2-5
cdr3_nt: TGCGCCAGCAAAGGGTTAGGGGTCGAGGATCAAGAGACCCAGTACTTC
cdr3_aa: CASKGLGVEDQETQYF

v_call: TRBV6-1
d_call: .
clone_size: once
j_call: TRBJ1-4
cdr3_nt: TGTGCCAGCGGGTCTGGGGGCCAGACTAATGAAAAACTGTTTTTT
cdr3_aa: CASGSGGQTNEKLFF

v_call: TRBV6-1
d_call: .
clone_size: .
j_call: TRBJ1-5
cdr3_nt: TGTGCCAGCAGTCGGAGTCAGCCCCAGCATTTT
cdr3_aa: CASSRSQPQHF

v_call: TRBV4-1
d_call: .
clone_size: .
j_call: TRBJ2-1
cdr3_nt: TGCGCCAGCAGCCAAGAATTGCAGGGGGGATACAATGAGCAGTTCTTC
cdr3_aa: CASSQELQGGYNEQFF

v_call: TRBV28
d_call: TRBD1
clone_size: .
j_call: TRBJ1-4
cdr3_nt: TGTGCCAGCAGTTTAGGGACAGATAATGAAAAACTGTTTTTT
cdr3_aa: CASSLGTDNEKLFF